This passage covers 29 T cell receptor beta chains from one sample sequenced in a study of blood T cell repertoires in COVID-19. Profiling relied on immunoSEQ multiplex PCR, and the TCRdb table lists in-frame clones only, not all of them. This repertoire shows around 470,000 clones, roughly 87% found once; its top ten account for over 0.7%. The sequenced material came from peripheral blood. Receptors were obtained from a man aged 18-30 years with COVID-19, enrolled during active disease.

V usage is TRBV29-1 and J usage is TRBJ2-2, with 7 nucleotides matching TRBD1. The CDR3 covers 12 residues. CDR1 is SQVTM, CDR2 ANQGSEA, per germline. Losses at the gene ends were 7 bases for V and 4 bases for J; bases not matched to a gene: 3. CDR3 protein: CSAPGGTGELFF. The CDR3 coding sequence is TGCAGCGCCCCAGGGGGCACCGGGGAGCTGTTTTTT.

V gene TRBV6-5 combines with J gene TRBJ1-1, with a weak D call TRBD1 (5 bases). This CDR3 is 14 amino acids long. Deletions cut 6 bases from V and 6 bases from J, with 17 bases between. Germline V gene data show CDR1 as MNHEY and CDR2 as SVGAGI. The CDR3 DNA follows: TGTGCCAGCAGATCCCCTCAGGGAAACGCTGAAGCTTTCTTT. Amino acid sequence: CASRSPQGNAEAFF.

The chain links TRBV29-1 to TRBJ2-2; TRBD2 matches at 14 bases. CDR3 length: 16 residues. Per the germline V gene, CDR1 is SQVTM and CDR2 is ANQGSEA. Trimming took 5 bases from V and 0 from J; bases not matched to a gene: 2. The CDR3 DNA reads TGCAGCGTTCCGGGACTAGCGGGAGCGAACACCGGGGAGCTGTTTTTT. Translation gives CSVPGLAGANTGELFF.

This sequence joins TRBV6-6 and TRBJ1-2, with a tentative D call TRBD1 (5 bases). The CDR3 contains 11 residues. Germline CDR1 MNHNY, CDR2 SVGAGI (reference sequence). Trimming cost V 8 bases and J 9 bases, with 13 bases left between them. The CDR3 region has the DNA TGTGCCAGCTGGGGGGTCATGTGCTACACCTTC. It encodes CASWGVMCYTF.

The J gene is TRBJ1-5, the V gene TRBV6-8; possibly TRBD1 for D (6 bases). The CDR3 covers 16 residues. The V end lost 2 bases, the J end lost 0 bases, and 11 bases lay between the germline ends. CDR1 and CDR2 from the germline V gene are MNHGY and SAAAGT. CDR3 amino acids: CASSYRDNHSNQPQHF. In DNA, the CDR3 is TGTGCCAGCAGTTACCGGGACAATCATAGCAATCAGCCCCAGCATTTT.

J is TRBJ2-1 and V is TRBV3-1 (or the pseudogene TRBV3-2); D perhaps matches TRBD2 (6 bases). V was clipped by 0 bases and J by 5 bases, with 11 bases between them. The CDR3 is made up of 15 amino acids. Germline lookup yields CDR1 LGHDT and CDR2 YNNKEL (reference sequence). In DNA, the CDR3 is TGTGCCAGCAGCCAAGATCACGGGGGAAACAATGAGCAGTTCTTC. It translates to CASSQDHGGNNEQFF.

The sample holds a few counts of this clone. The rearrangement uses TRBV5-4 and TRBJ1-2; 9 positions match TRBD1. After removal of 3 bases from V and 7 bases from J, the junction contained 7 bases not matched to a gene. Germline V gene lookup returns CDR1 SGHNT and CDR2 YYREEE (reference sequence). The CDR3 covers 14 residues. The CDR3 spells CASSSSTGGGGYTF. The CDR3 coding sequence is TGTGCCAGCAGCTCCTCGACAGGGGGAGGTGGCTACACCTTC.

The rearrangement joins TRBV19 to TRBJ2-7; D perhaps matches TRBD2 (7 bases). V was cut by 1 base and J by 3 bases, with 13 bases left in between. The CDR3 loop spans 15 amino acids. From germline, CDR1 is LNHDA and CDR2 SQIVND (reference sequence). CDR3 nucleotides: TGTGCCAGTAGTATAGGACGGGGGGCGGACTACGAGCAGTACTTC. This sequence encodes CASSIGRGADYEQYF.

This chain joins TRBV5-4 and TRBJ2-3; 9 bases match TRBD2. Per the germline V gene, CDR1 is SGHNT and CDR2 is YYREEE (reference sequence). V shed 4 bases, J shed 6 bases, and the junction held 6 bases outside the gene matches. This CDR3 comprises 14 residues. CDR3 nucleotide sequence: TGTGCCAGCAGCGCGGGACTAGCAGATGATACGCAGTATTTT. Protein sequence: CASSAGLADDTQYF.

This sequence joins TRBV4-1 and TRBJ2-1; TRBD2 matches at 7 bases. The germline gives CDR1 MGHRA, CDR2 YSYEKL. V lost 1 base, J lost 6 bases, and 12 bases stayed unmatched. This CDR3 is built from 17 residues. For the CDR3, the DNA is TGCGCCAGCAGCCAAGCGTTAATAGGGGACTACTTCAATGAGCAGTTCTTC. It codes for CASSQALIGDYFNEQFF.

V and J are TRBV3-1 (or the pseudogene TRBV3-2) and TRBJ2-5; TRBD1 agrees at 10 bases. The J segment lost 6 bases and the V segment lost 4 bases, leaving 5 bases of the junction unmatched. Per germline, CDR1 LGHDT and CDR2 YNNKEL (reference sequence). The length of the CDR3 is 14 residues. CDR3 in DNA: TGTGCCAGCAGCCTAGGACAGGGGGTGAAGACCCAGTACTTC. Translation: CASSLGQGVKTQYF.

Here the CDR3 reads CASSEIQGSGELFF. The CDR3 DNA reads as TGTGCCAGCAGTGAGATACAGGGGTCAGGGGAGCTGTTTTTT. This sequence joins TRBV2 and TRBJ2-2, with 7 bases aligning to TRBD1. The CDR3 extends over 14 amino acids. After removal of 3 bases from V and 8 bases from J, the junction contained 6 bases not matched to a gene. Germline V CDR1 and CDR2: SNHLY, FYNNEI. Full variable domain (outside the CDR3, taken from reference TRBV2 and TRBJ2-2): EPEVTQTPSHQVTQMGQEVILRCVPISNHLYFYWYRQILGQKVEFLVSFYNNEISEKSEIFDDQFSVERPDGSNFTLKIRSTKLEDSAMYFCASSEIQGSGELFFGEGSRLTVL.

A remark on this clone: This CDR3 is also generated by other DNA sequences in the sample. This chain uses TRBV24-1 with TRBJ2-3; D gene unclear. The V end was cut by 3 bases, the J end by 0 bases, with 6 bases between. The CDR3 is 14 amino acids. Germline loops: CDR1 KGHDR, CDR2 SFDVKD. For the CDR3, the DNA is TGTGCCACCAGTGATCCCACTAGCACAGATACGCAGTATTTT. Translating it yields CATSDPTSTDTQYF.

The rearrangement uses TRBV4-2 and TRBJ1-2, with D possibly matching TRBD1 (6 bases). Trimming removed 4 bases at V and 4 bases at J, with 19 bases between. This CDR3 spans 16 amino acids. From germline, CDR1 is LGHNA and CDR2 YNFKEQ. CDR3: CASSPTRIDRLYGYTF. In DNA, the CDR3 is TGTGCCAGCAGCCCCACCAGAATCGACAGGCTCTATGGCTACACCTTC.

The V gene is TRBV27, the J gene TRBJ2-2; D unclear. V was clipped by 2 bases and J by 7 bases, with 8 bases between them. This CDR3 comprises 13 residues. Per the germline V gene, CDR1 is MNHEY and CDR2 is SMNVEV (reference sequence). The CDR3 protein is CASSLTVVGELFF. CDR3 bases: TGTGCCAGCAGTTTAACAGTGGTCGGGGAGCTGTTTTTT.

The chain uses TRBV11-2 and TRBJ2-3, with no clear D. CDR1 and CDR2 from the germline V gene are SGHAT and FQNNGV. V gave up 5 bases and J gave up 4 bases, with 4 bases separating them. This CDR3 comprises 11 residues. CDR3 DNA sequence: TGTGCCAGCAGCATCGCAGATACGCAGTATTTT. Protein: CASSIADTQYF.

The chain has TRBV18 and TRBJ2-3, with TRBD2 identical over 8 bases. Germline V lookup: CDR1 KGHSH, CDR2 LQKENI. Unmatched junction bases numbered 9, after V lost 0 bases and J lost 1 base. The CDR3 covers 18 residues. The chain's CDR3 is CASSPPAGGPLRTDTQYF. The CDR3 DNA reads as TGTGCCAGCTCACCACCGGCGGGGGGCCCCCTTCGCACAGATACGCAGTATTTT.

This clone was counted once. The V call is TRBV3-1 (or the pseudogene TRBV3-2), the J call TRBJ2-7, with 8 bases that match TRBD1. The V segment lost 0 bases and the J segment 6 bases; nucleotides outside the gene matches: 7. The CDR3 totals 15 residues. In germline, CDR1 is LGHDT, CDR2 YNNKEL (reference sequence). DNA for the CDR3: TGTGCCAGCAGCCAAGATGGAGGCAGGGGGCGCGAGCAGTACTTC. Amino acids: CASSQDGGRGREQYF.

The chain is built from TRBV10-3 and TRBJ1-2; D perhaps matches TRBD1 (5 bases). The V end lost 8 bases, the J end lost 10 bases, and 14 bases lay between the germline ends. Germline V gene sequence: CDR1 ENHRY, CDR2 SYGVKD. The CDR3 has 11 residues. Here the CDR3 reads CAILTGGDYTF. CDR3 nucleotide sequence: TGTGCCATCTTAACAGGTGGCGACTACACCTTC.

The V call is TRBV6-1, the J call TRBJ1-2; unclear D gene. V was clipped by 1 base and J by 10 bases, with 7 bases between them. Per the germline V gene, CDR1 is MNHNS and CDR2 is SASEGT. CDR3 length: 11 amino acids. The CDR3 DNA reads TGTGCCAGCAGTGAAGACAGATACTACACCTTC. It codes for CASSEDRYYTF.

This rearrangement joins TRBV16 to TRBJ2-1; 15 nucleotides line up with TRBD2. Germline CDR1 and CDR2: KGHSY and FQNENV. The ends lost 4 bases at V and 0 bases at J; junction bases unmatched: 4. The CDR3 has 18 amino acids. CDR3 sequence: CASSRGTSGGPSYNEQFF. The DNA for the CDR3 is TGTGCCAGCAGCCGCGGGACTAGCGGGGGGCCCTCCTACAATGAGCAGTTCTTC.

V usage is TRBV10-2 and J usage is TRBJ2-3, with 9 bases lining up with TRBD2. Germline CDR1 is WSHSY and CDR2 is SAAADI. The CDR3 totals 19 residues. The V segment lost 0 bases and the J segment 2 bases; nucleotides outside the gene matches: 12. The CDR3 region has the DNA TGCGCCAGCAGTGAGTCTGGAAAGGGCGCTAGCGGGGACACAGATACGCAGTATTTT. The encoded protein is CASSESGKGASGDTDTQYF.

The chain employs TRBV6-5 and TRBJ2-3; D might be TRBD2 (5 bases). CDR3 length: 14 residues. The germline CDR1 and CDR2 sequences are MNHEY and SVGAGI. V was clipped by 6 bases and J by 10 bases, with 20 bases between them. The CDR3, as DNA: TGTGCCAGCAGCCGGACGGGAATAGTTGATTCGCAGTATTTT. This encodes CASSRTGIVDSQYF.

The V and J genes are TRBV7-6 and TRBJ2-1; D gene unclear. Germline values: CDR1 SGHVS, CDR2 FNYEAQ. This CDR3 spans 16 amino acids. The V end was cut by 1 base, the J end by 1 base, with 11 bases between. CDR3 sequence: CASSLGGRDSYNEQFF. The CDR3 DNA reads as TGTGCCAGCAGCTTAGGAGGCCGCGATTCCTACAATGAGCAGTTCTTC.

The chain combines TRBV19 with TRBJ2-2; D is undetermined. Trimming removed 5 bases from V and 5 bases from J, with 6 bases in between. Looked up from germline, CDR1 is LNHDA and CDR2 is SQIVND (reference sequence). The CDR3 is made up of 12 amino acids. CDR3 nucleotide sequence: TGTGCCAGTAGTTACGGTACCGGGGAGCTGTTTTTT. The encoded protein is CASSYGTGELFF.

V gene TRBV6-6 combines with J gene TRBJ2-2; 8 nucleotides agree with TRBD1. J lost 7 bases, V lost 7 bases, and 8 bases had no gene match. This CDR3 spans 14 amino acids. Germline V gene sequence: CDR1 MNHNY, CDR2 SVGAGI (reference sequence). The CDR3 sequence: CASTQDRAVGELFF. Here the CDR3 DNA reads TGTGCCAGCACCCAGGACAGGGCGGTCGGGGAGCTGTTTTTT.

The rearrangement links TRBV12-3 or TRBV12-4 to TRBJ1-1; maybe TRBD1 (5 bases). The V gene lost 7 bases and the J gene lost 3 bases, with 9 bases spanning the gap. This CDR3 contains 12 residues. This CDR3 is CASTVGDTEAFF. CDR3 DNA sequence: TGTGCCAGCACAGTAGGGGACACTGAAGCTTTCTTT.

V is TRBV7-9 and J is TRBJ2-2, with D possibly matching TRBD1 (7 bases). Germline V gene data show CDR1 as SEHNR and CDR2 as FQNEAQ (reference sequence). The V end was cut by 4 bases, the J end by 7 bases, with 19 bases between. The CDR3 covers 16 residues. Here the CDR3 DNA reads TGTGCCAGCAGCTCTCCCAGGGGGGATCTGGGCGGGGAGCTGTTTTTT. It yields the protein CASSSPRGDLGGELFF.

This clone showed up just once. The J gene is TRBJ1-4, the V gene TRBV5-1, with unresolved D. The CDR3 is made up of 17 amino acids. The germline CDR1 and CDR2 sequences are SGHRS and YFSETQ. Trimming removed 0 bases from V and 5 bases from J, with 17 bases in between. The CDR3 coding sequence is TGCGCCAGCAGCTTGGACCGACACACCTCCAGAAATGAAAAACTGTTTTTT. This sequence encodes CASSLDRHTSRNEKLFF.